This entry describes one T cell receptor beta chain. Its antigen remains unidentified. CDR1 is MNHEY, CDR2 SVGAGI, per germline. CDR3 length equals 13 residues. Between the trimmed V and J ends, which lost 5 bases and 3 bases, there was a span of 11 bases. These data belong to a study of shared clonotypes between healthy human individuals. For the study at large: For every donor, three CD4 naive, three CD4 memory, two CD8 naive and one CD8 memory plates were used. Findings and limits, study-wide: It was only blood that was sampled, and tissue repertoires likely differ. An effect of sequencing depth on clonotype sharing among donors was expected.

Using immunoSEQ multiplex PCR, the repertoire was profiled, and TCRdb retains in-frame clones only, with some absent. The sample has some 690,000 clones, 90% seen once; the top ten hold 30% to 35%. Specimen: memory CD8+ T cells from PBMCs. Subset reported: CD45RO+ cells pooled with CCR7-negative TemRA cells. The chain is built from TRBV6-5 and TRBJ2-7; possibly TRBD2 for D (5 bases). This TCR came from a man between 18 and 29 years old in good health. Some clones in this sample may be carry-over from other donors' samples. DNA for the CDR3: TGTGCCAGCAGTCTATTGGGAGACTACGAGCAGTACTTC. Amino acids: CASSLLGDYEQYF.